Shown below are 32 T cell receptor beta chains from a single sample sequenced in a study of cytomegalovirus exposure and HLA in healthy donors. Primers: 60 Vbeta forward and 13 Jbeta reverse. TCRdb's table, derived via immunoSEQ multiplex PCR, lists solely in-frame clones and lacks some. The sample consists of tens of thousands of clones, over 70% of them appearing once. Sequenced sample: PBMCs. Receptor source: a human donor in good health.

The chain combines TRBV4-2 with TRBJ1-6; possible D gene TRBD1, 5 bases. V lost 0 bases and J 5 bases, leaving 5 bases between the germline ends. The CDR3 covers 14 residues. Looked up from germline, CDR1 is LGHNA and CDR2 is YNFKEQ. The CDR3 region is CASSQDRDNSPLHF. CDR3 in DNA: TGTGCCAGCAGCCAAGACAGGGATAATTCACCCCTCCACTTT.

The chain combines TRBV30 with TRBJ2-3, with 9 nucleotides matching TRBD2. Germline V CDR1 and CDR2: GTSNPN, SVGIG (reference sequence). The CDR3 has 15 amino acids. J lost 3 bases, V lost 0 bases, and 4 bases had no gene match. The CDR3 protein is CAWSVLAGRTDTQYF. CDR3 DNA: TGTGCCTGGAGTGTACTAGCGGGTCGGACAGATACGCAGTATTTT.

The chain links TRBV27 to TRBJ1-5; 7 bases agree with TRBD1. There are 15 residues in the CDR3. The trim removed 6 bases at V and 3 bases at J, leaving 8 bases unmatched. Germline loops: CDR1 MNHEY, CDR2 SMNVEV (reference sequence). The CDR3: CASRLGGTVNQPQHF. The DNA for the CDR3 is TGTGCCAGCAGACTAGGCGGGACAGTCAATCAGCCCCAGCATTTT.

The V and J genes are TRBV30 and TRBJ2-7; no firm D call. This CDR3 has 11 residues. Trimming removed 7 bases at V and 4 bases at J, with 11 bases between. Germline V gene data show CDR1 as GTSNPN and CDR2 as SVGIG (reference sequence). DNA of the CDR3: TGTGCCTCGTATTATAATTACGAGCAGTACTTC. This sequence encodes CASYYNYEQYF.

The J gene is TRBJ2-7, the V gene TRBV6-6; 11 nucleotides agree with TRBD2. The V gene end was trimmed by 7 bases and the J gene end by 0 bases; junction bases not matched to a gene: 5. Per the germline V gene, CDR1 is MNHNY and CDR2 is SVGAGI (reference sequence). The CDR3 length is 15 residues. The CDR3 DNA follows: TGTGCCAGCATCGAGACTAGCGGGGCCTCCTACGAGCAGTACTTC. Translated, it gives CASIETSGASYEQYF.

This chain uses TRBV29-1 with TRBJ2-1; the D gene is possibly TRBD2 (6 bases). The CDR3 is 12 residues long. CDR1 is SQVTM, CDR2 ANQGSEA, per germline. The V gene lost 6 bases and the J gene lost 11 bases, with 17 bases spanning the gap. The CDR3 coding sequence is TGCAGCGTCGAACTGACTAGTGCTAAGCAGTTCTTC. It specifies CSVELTSAKQFF.

The table lists this clone with a count of one. The chain is built from TRBV30 and TRBJ1-6; 7 nucleotides align to TRBD1. CDR3 length equals 17 residues. V lost 1 base and J lost 3; bases outside the gene matches: 9. CDR1 is GTSNPN, CDR2 SVGIG, per germline (reference sequence). The CDR3 here is CAWSEVKAGGYNSPLHF. CDR3 nucleotides: TGTGCCTGGAGTGAAGTGAAGGCAGGGGGCTATAATTCACCCCTCCACTTT. Using reference TRBV30 and TRBJ1-6 for the parts outside the CDR3, the full variable domain is SQTIHQWPATLVQPVGSPLSLECTVEGTSNPNLYWYRQAAGRGLQLLFYSVGIGQISSEVPQNLSASRPQDRQFILSSKKLLLSDSGFYLCAWSEVKAGGYNSPLHFGNGTRLTVT.

Notes on this clone: An end of the junction does not agree with germline; a read error may underlie this. This chain uses TRBV7-9 with TRBJ2-5; D is unresolved. CDR1 is SEHNR, CDR2 FQNEAQ, per germline (reference sequence). The CDR3 is 12 amino acids. The DNA for the CDR3 is TGTGCCAGCAGCCCAAACCAGGAGACCCAGTACTTC. Translation: CASSPNQETQYF.

This clone was counted only a few times. V and J are TRBV6-4 and TRBJ2-3; the D gene is possibly TRBD2 (6 bases). Germline loops: CDR1 MRHNA, CDR2 SNTAGT. The length of the CDR3 is 14 residues. Trimming took 4 bases from V and 4 from J, leaving 12 bases between them. The CDR3 protein is CASSVGGEADTQYF. In DNA form, the CDR3 reads TGTGCCAGCAGTGTGGGGGGTGAGGCAGATACGCAGTATTTT.

J is TRBJ2-7 and V is TRBV7-2; 11 bases line up with TRBD2. V dropped 1 base and J dropped 7; count of bases not matched to a gene: 6. Germline assignment: CDR1 SGHTA and CDR2 FQGNSA. The CDR3 extends over 15 amino acids. DNA of the CDR3: TGTGCCAGCAGCTTAGGTAGCGGGAGGGTCTGGGAGCAGTACTTC. This translates into CASSLGSGRVWEQYF.

J is TRBJ1-3 and V is TRBV28, with 7 positions matching TRBD1. Looked up from germline, CDR1 is MDHEN and CDR2 is SYDVKM. Trimming at V came to 3 bases and at J to 0 bases, leaving 2 bases not matched to a gene. CDR3 length: 15 amino acids. The chain's CDR3 is CASSFDRASGNTIYF. In nucleotides, the CDR3 is TGTGCCAGCAGTTTTGACAGGGCCTCTGGAAACACCATATATTTT.

This clone has just a few counts. The rearrangement uses TRBV6-4 and TRBJ2-1; D is perhaps TRBD2 (6 bases). V was cut by 8 bases and J by 8 bases, with 22 bases left in between. This CDR3 has 15 residues. The V gene's germline CDR1 is MRHNA and CDR2 SNTAGT. This CDR3 is CASDGSSVWADEQFF. The DNA for the CDR3 is TGTGCCAGCGACGGATCTAGCGTCTGGGCTGATGAGCAGTTCTTC.

For the CDR3, the DNA is TGTGCCTGGAGTCCGACAGGGTACAATGAGCAGTTCTTC. It codes for CAWSPTGYNEQFF. This chain links TRBV30 with TRBJ2-1, with 7 bases fitting TRBD1. The CDR3 covers 13 residues. V lost 2 bases to trimming and J lost 4 bases; unmatched junction nucleotides: 2. Germline-derived CDR1 and CDR2 are GTSNPN and SVGIG (reference sequence).

The V and J genes are TRBV7-8 and TRBJ1-1, with D perhaps TRBD1 (5 bases). CDR1 SGHVS and CDR2 FQNEAQ come from the germline V gene. This CDR3 has 13 amino acids. V was cut by 1 base and J by 5 bases, with 8 bases left in between. CDR3 coding DNA: TGTGCCAGCAGCTTAGGGGGGGGTACTGAAGCTTTCTTT. Translating it yields CASSLGGGTEAFF.

This clone occurred once. V is TRBV10-3 and J is TRBJ1-4; D ambiguous. The CDR3 is 13 residues long. In germline, CDR1 is ENHRY, CDR2 SYGVKD. With 7 bases removed from V and 0 bases from J, the gap between germline ends came to 6 bases. DNA of the CDR3: TGTGCCATCAATCGGGCAACTAATGAAAAACTGTTTTTT. Its protein product is CAINRATNEKLFF.

The chain is built from TRBV5-1 and TRBJ2-7; 8 bases are shared with TRBD1. Germline assignment: CDR1 SGHRS and CDR2 YFSETQ. V trimming: 2 bases; J trimming: 2 bases; junction bases outside the gene matches: 18. The CDR3 has 19 amino acids. CDR3 residues: CASSFPGTGLNPSPYEQYF. The CDR3 region has the DNA TGCGCCAGCAGCTTCCCCGGGACAGGACTCAATCCATCGCCCTACGAGCAGTACTTC.

This chain uses TRBV9 with TRBJ2-2; 7 nucleotides align to TRBD1. V gave up 0 bases and J gave up 2 bases; unmatched junction bases: 4. Germline CDR1 reads SGDLS; CDR2 reads YYNGEE. The CDR3 runs 16 residues. CDR3: CASSVGGQANTGELFF. Written as DNA, the CDR3 is TGTGCCAGCAGCGTAGGAGGACAGGCCAACACCGGGGAGCTGTTTTTT.

V and J are TRBV18 and TRBJ2-1; D remains unclear. The CDR3 sequence is 13 residues long. V lost 0 bases to trimming and J lost 6 bases, with 6 bases between them. CDR1 is KGHSH and CDR2 is LQKENI in the germline V gene. CDR3 sequence: CASSPPSRNEQFF. The CDR3 DNA sequence: TGTGCCAGCTCACCACCGTCCCGCAATGAGCAGTTCTTC.

The chain has TRBV6-1 and TRBJ2-1, with 10 nucleotides matching TRBD2. CDR3 length: 15 amino acids. Germline values: CDR1 MNHNS, CDR2 SASEGT. Germline trimming cut 7 bases from V and 1 base from J; bases unmatched to any gene: 4. This CDR3 is CASILLAGSYNEQFF. Here the CDR3 DNA reads TGTGCCAGCATCTTACTAGCGGGATCCTACAATGAGCAGTTCTTC.

The table lists this clone with a count of one. The chain recombines TRBV6-6 with TRBJ2-7; TRBD2 aligns across 9 bases. V lost 6 bases, J lost 0 bases, and 6 bases stayed unmatched. From germline, CDR1 is MNHNY and CDR2 SVGAGI (reference sequence). The CDR3 is made up of 15 amino acids. The CDR3 protein is CASSQTSGLSYEQYF. Here the CDR3 DNA reads TGTGCCAGCAGCCAGACTAGCGGCCTCTCCTACGAGCAGTACTTC.

CDR3 region: CASSPNRGTSGSYEQYF. CDR3 DNA sequence: TGTGCCAGCAGTCCAAACCGGGGGACTAGCGGCTCCTACGAGCAGTACTTC. V is TRBV4-2 and J is TRBJ2-7; the match to TRBD2 covers 11 bases. Trimming cost V 6 bases and J 0 bases; bases outside gene matches: 10. Germline V gene data show CDR1 as LGHNA and CDR2 as YNFKEQ. This CDR3 contains 17 residues.

The chain carries TRBV28 and TRBJ2-7; perhaps TRBD1 as D (6 bases). Between the trimmed V and J ends, which lost 6 bases and 5 bases, there was a span of 23 bases. Looked up from germline, CDR1 is MDHEN and CDR2 is SYDVKM. The CDR3 covers 16 residues. CDR3 coding DNA: TGTGCCAGCAGCTCACCCGACAGGCGGGCAGGCCACGAGCAGTACTTC. This codes for CASSSPDRRAGHEQYF.

This clone was counted a few times. The chain combines TRBV6-5 with TRBJ1-4; no reliable D call. CDR1 and CDR2 (germline): MNHEY, SVGAGI. The CDR3 has 14 amino acids. V was pared by 3 bases and J by 8 bases, with 13 bases between. In nucleotides, the CDR3 is TGTGCCAGCAGTTATTACGGAGGAGAAGAAAAACTGTTTTTT. Translating gives CASSYYGGEEKLFF.

This clone was seen a few times. CDR3 protein: CASSSGRDTDTQYF. The CDR3 region has the DNA TGTGCCAGCAGTAGCGGGAGGGACACAGATACGCAGTATTTT. The chain couples TRBV6-1 to TRBJ2-3; 10 nucleotides agree with TRBD2. The CDR3 length is 14 residues. Germline loops: CDR1 MNHNS, CDR2 SASEGT. The V and J ends lost 5 bases and 2 bases, in that order; junction bases with no gene match: 1.

The J gene is TRBJ2-6, the V gene TRBV28; a weak D match, TRBD2 (5 bases). V was trimmed by 1 base and J by 2 bases, leaving 9 bases between them. Germline CDR1 is MDHEN and CDR2 is SYDVKM. The CDR3 runs 16 residues. The chain's CDR3 is CASSLSGVAGANVLTF. The CDR3 bases are TGTGCCAGCAGTTTATCCGGGGTCGCTGGGGCCAACGTCCTGACTTTC.

As DNA, the CDR3 is TGTGCCATCACCAAGGGGGGAAACACCATATATTTT. This encodes CAITKGGNTIYF. V is TRBV10-3 and J is TRBJ1-3; D may be TRBD1 (5 bases). Deletions cut 7 bases from V and 4 bases from J, with 8 bases between. This CDR3 spans 12 amino acids. Germline CDR1 reads ENHRY; CDR2 reads SYGVKD.

The chain has TRBV10-3 and TRBJ1-3; no clear D gene. Germline CDR1 and CDR2: ENHRY and SYGVKD. CDR3 length: 14 amino acids. V was pared by 5 bases and J by 0 bases, with 8 bases between. The CDR3 loop reads CAISLTVSGNTIYF. The CDR3 bases are TGTGCCATCAGTCTAACGGTCTCTGGAAACACCATATATTTT.

The chain carries TRBV11-1 and TRBJ2-5; 9 positions agree with TRBD2. This CDR3 has 14 residues. From germline, CDR1 is SGHAT and CDR2 FQDESV (reference sequence). V was pared by 5 bases and J by 5 bases, with 6 bases of the junction left unmatched. The CDR3 DNA reads TGTGCCAGCAGCCCGGGACTAGCTGGGGAGACCCAGTACTTC. It codes for CASSPGLAGETQYF.

This rearrangement joins TRBV27 to TRBJ1-2; no definite D call. V was clipped by 2 bases and J by 0 bases, with 4 bases between them. Germline loops: CDR1 MNHEY, CDR2 SMNVEV (reference sequence). This CDR3 has 13 amino acids. The CDR3 loop reads CASSLAANYGYTF. CDR3 DNA sequence: TGTGCCAGCAGTTTAGCGGCTAACTATGGCTACACCTTC.

This clone was observed a single time. The chain combines TRBV2 with TRBJ1-2, with 8 bases identical to TRBD1. The germline gives CDR1 SNHLY, CDR2 FYNNEI. Trimming at V came to 10 bases and at J to 0 bases, leaving 4 bases not matched to a gene. This CDR3 is 13 amino acids long. The CDR3 sequence: CATATGANYGYTF. CDR3 DNA: TGTGCCACCGCGACAGGGGCTAACTATGGCTACACCTTC.

The table lists this clone with a few counts. The J gene is TRBJ2-1, the V gene TRBV6-4; no firm D call. From germline, CDR1 is MRHNA and CDR2 SNTAGT. The CDR3 has 14 residues. Between the trimmed V and J ends, which lost 4 bases and 5 bases, there was a span of 12 bases. CDR3: CASSVMRGHNEQFF. In nucleotides, the CDR3 is TGTGCCAGCAGTGTTATGCGAGGCCACAATGAGCAGTTCTTC.

The chain couples TRBV11-3 to TRBJ1-1; no clear D. Germline V gene data show CDR1 as SGHNT and CDR2 as YENEEA. This CDR3 region has 15 residues. Trimming stripped 0 bases from V and 2 bases from J, with 10 bases between. The DNA for the CDR3 is TGTGCCAGCAGCTTAGACTGGGCAGGTAACACTGAAGCTTTCTTT. This sequence encodes CASSLDWAGNTEAFF.